The T cell receptor (beta chain) under discussion was sequenced for a study of CD8 T cells in Susac syndrome. TEMRA cells were enriched by FACS, and CD4+ and CD8+ T cells were negatively isolated. J was trimmed by 6 bases and V by 2 bases; bases with no gene match: 3. The CDR3 spans 14 residues. Per germline, CDR1 SGHDT and CDR2 YYEEEE. Random hexamers were used to reverse transcribe about 0.45 to 1 ug of RNA. TCRdb reprocessed the immunoSEQ multiplex PCR reads with MiXCR, giving one entry per CDR3 protein. The sample holds 95,000 to 150,000 distinct CDR3 sequences, just under 95% seen once. This TCR was sampled from a human donor with Susac syndrome. The sequencing sample was made of CD8+ T cells from PBMCs. The chain has TRBV5-6 and TRBJ1-2; 11 positions match TRBD1. CDR3: CASSFGQGADGYTF. In nucleotides, the CDR3 is TGTGCCAGCAGCTTCGGACAGGGGGCGGATGGCTACACCTTC.